The rows below give T cell receptor beta chains drawn from one sample of a study of T cells after posttransplantation cyclophosphamide. The data were produced by immunoSEQ multiplex PCR, yet TCRdb's version contains in-frame clones alone and is incomplete. Sampling found 12,000 or so clones, none seen once. What was sequenced was PBMCs. These receptors originate from a woman aged 40 to 50 in good health, CMV-negative, and a related stem cell transplant donor. Both conserved end residues are trimmed from each CDR3. Each record gives: J gene, V gene, CDR3 protein.

TRBJ2-6 TRBV27 ASSLLGGGGANVLT
TRBJ2-5 TRBV9 ASNPTGGVETQY
TRBJ2-1 TRBV19 ASSIGASGQYNEQF
TRBJ1-2 TRBV28 ASRGRSSSSSPYGYT
TRBJ2-1 TRBV9 ASSGGTSGTYNEQF
TRBJ1-2 TRBV28 ASRSAGGFYGYT
TRBJ1-1 TRBV7-6 ASSSKGYTEAF
TRBJ2-5 TRBV30 AWSRTGTSGQETQY
TRBJ1-6 TRBV25-1 ASSETGQGALNSPLH
TRBJ2-2 TRBV19 ASSVEGHTGELF
TRBJ2-2 TRBV7-9 ASINYGFGELF
TRBJ2-3 TRBV6-6 ASSPNIAGSTDTQY
TRBJ1-5 TRBV19 ASSRADQPQH
TRBJ1-2 TRBV4-3 ASSQEGQGNGYT
TRBJ1-2 TRBV4-3 ASSQDWGQVGYT
TRBJ2-7 TRBV27 ASSSPGTVRYEQY
TRBJ1-5 TRBV19 ASTRDRVQPQH
TRBJ1-1 TRBV29-1 SVDYAREINTEAF
TRBJ2-3 TRBV5-1 ASSSQLGGDTQY
TRBJ1-5 TRBV5-4 ASSLEKGVNQPQH
TRBJ1-6 TRBV5-5 ASSLSYWNSPLH
TRBJ2-3 TRBV19 ASSTQRGSTDTQY
TRBJ2-7 TRBV27 ASSSGRGLNEQY
TRBJ1-4 TRBV5-1 ASSTTWTGGRKLF
TRBJ2-5 TRBV5-1 ASASGQGTEEY
TRBJ2-5 TRBV27 ASSRGGSGETQY
TRBJ2-1 TRBV27 ASSLLAGYLNEQF
TRBJ1-2 TRBV29-1 SAHVAFDRGNYGYT
TRBJ1-1 TRBV7-9 ASSLGQKNTEAF
TRBJ2-3 TRBV2 ASSPSTGWADTQY
TRBJ1-5 TRBV6-4 ASLTGQGIAPQH
TRBJ2-1 TRBV7-6 ASSLKPSGRASYNEQF
TRBJ1-3 TRBV29-1 SARVGPGNTIY
TRBJ2-1 TRBV7-2 ASSSQGAIRDEQF
TRBJ2-3 TRBV5-3 ARSLASQGAVQDTQY
TRBJ1-5 TRBV19 ASSTIPGTGGLYSNQPQH
NA TRBV9 ASSVGTSDTYEQY
TRBJ1-5 TRBV7-2 ASSSRPGQGNQPQH
TRBJ2-7 TRBV2 ASSEPFLYEQY
TRBJ2-1 TRBV2 ASTQGATLYNEQF
TRBJ1-1 TRBV11-3 ASSLRDRGASTEAF
TRBJ2-7 TRBV11-2 ASSLAHSYEQY
TRBJ2-7 TRBV6-5 ASSYSAGGLSYEQY
TRBJ2-7 TRBV6-2/TRBV6-3 ASSYPRRVSEQY
TRBJ1-4 TRBV7-9 ASSVGGTGSQKLF
TRBJ2-5 TRBV30 AWTPRIRETQY
TRBJ1-1 TRBV10-2 ASKSGDRRTEAF
TRBJ1-1 TRBV6-6 ATSDSHFAEAF
TRBJ2-7 TRBV7-8 ASSSTGSPYEQY
TRBJ2-1 TRBV18 ASSPVLLAAHNEQF
TRBJ2-1 TRBV2 ASRLGTLFYNEQF
TRBJ2-2 TRBV6-2/TRBV6-3 ASKKSGTVNTGELF
TRBJ2-5 TRBV7-2 ASSSDRRETQY
TRBJ1-2 TRBV18 ASSPMGAAAGESNYGYT
TRBJ1-5 TRBV15 ATSRTPGRSNQPQH
TRBJ2-7 TRBV28 ASDTAYSYEQY
TRBJ1-5 TRBV19 ASSIGYRRLGNQPQH
TRBJ2-3 TRBV2 ASRLREVSLDTQY
TRBJ1-1 TRBV19 ASNQGRRNTEAF